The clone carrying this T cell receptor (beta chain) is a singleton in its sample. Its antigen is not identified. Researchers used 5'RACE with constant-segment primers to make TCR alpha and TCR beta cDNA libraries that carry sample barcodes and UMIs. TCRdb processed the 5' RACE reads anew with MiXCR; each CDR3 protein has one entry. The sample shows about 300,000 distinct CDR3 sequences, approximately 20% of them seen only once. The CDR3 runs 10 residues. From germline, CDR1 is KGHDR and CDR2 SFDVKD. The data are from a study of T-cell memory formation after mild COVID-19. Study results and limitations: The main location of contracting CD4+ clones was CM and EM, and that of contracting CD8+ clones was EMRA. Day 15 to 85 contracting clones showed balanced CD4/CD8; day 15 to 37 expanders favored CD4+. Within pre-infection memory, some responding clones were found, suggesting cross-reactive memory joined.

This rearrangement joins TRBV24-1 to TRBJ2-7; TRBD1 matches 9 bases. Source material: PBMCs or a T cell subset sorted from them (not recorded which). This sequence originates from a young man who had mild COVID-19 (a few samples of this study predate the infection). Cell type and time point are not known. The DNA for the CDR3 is TGTCCGACAGGGGGATACGAGCAGTACTTC. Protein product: CPTGGYEQYF.